This TCR beta chain was identified during a study of T cells in Graves' hyperthyroidism and ophthalmopathy. Template material for amplifying TCR beta CDR3 regions consisted of RNA transcripts. A set of HTBI primers served as the primers for a first-round RT-PCR of the TCR CDR3. TCRdb re-called the multiplex PCR reads with MiXCR, one entry per CDR3 protein. The sample shows about 840,000 distinct CDR3 sequences, around 38% of them seen only once. Remarks on this clonotype: One junction end disagrees with the germline gene, perhaps due to a read error.

CDR3 length equals 16 residues. Germline CDR1 and CDR2: MGHDK and SYGVNS. Sample: blood. The origin of this receptor is a man between 18 and 35 years old with Graves' hyperthyroidism. The chain uses TRBV25-1 and TRBJ2-5, with TRBD2 as a possible D gene (7 bases). CDR3 amino acids: CASSPVWTGGQGTQYF. The CDR3, as DNA: TGTGCCAGCAGCCCAGTATGGACGGGGGGACAAGGGACCCAGTACTTC.